These 27 T cell receptor beta chains came from one sample sequenced in a study of blood T cell repertoires in COVID-19. TCRdb's table, derived via immunoSEQ multiplex PCR, lists solely in-frame clones and lacks some. The sample carries about 320,000 clones, around four fifths recorded once. Sequences were obtained from peripheral blood. Receptors originate from a woman aged 45-59 years with acute or convalescent COVID-19.

This rearrangement joins TRBV29-1 to TRBJ2-1, with a possible D match to TRBD2 (5 bases). The CDR3 extends over 12 amino acids. Germline lookup yields CDR1 SQVTM and CDR2 ANQGSEA. The CDR3 sequence is CTYKEEWGEQFF. The CDR3 region has the DNA TGCACCTACAAGGAGGAGTGGGGTGAGCAGTTCTTC.

This clone appeared a single time. V gene TRBV13 combines with J gene TRBJ1-3; 8 bases match TRBD1. In germline, CDR1 is PRHDT, CDR2 FYEKMQ (reference sequence). Trimming at V came to 5 bases and at J to 0 bases, leaving 3 bases not matched to a gene. The CDR3 length is 15 residues. CDR3 sequence reads: CASSDRGISGNTIYF. In DNA form, the CDR3 reads TGTGCCAGCAGCGACAGGGGTATCTCTGGAAACACCATATATTTT.

Comment on this clone: This same CDR3 is encoded by further DNA sequences in the sample. The chain recombines TRBV7-9 with TRBJ1-3; 7 bases are shared with TRBD1. The CDR3 consists of 14 residues. Germline V gene sequence: CDR1 SEHNR, CDR2 FQNEAQ (reference sequence). J was trimmed by 2 bases and V by 5 bases; bases with no gene match: 3. CDR3 in DNA: TGTGCCAGCAGCCTACAGGGGACTGGAAACACCATATATTTT. It translates to CASSLQGTGNTIYF.

V usage is TRBV6-2 or TRBV6-3 and J usage is TRBJ1-1, with TRBD1 matching 9 bases. The V gene's germline CDR1 is MNHEY and CDR2 SVGEGT. V was pared by 2 bases and J by 3 bases, with 1 base of the junction left unmatched. The CDR3 is made up of 14 amino acids. The CDR3 spells CASSYDRGYTEAFF. The CDR3 nucleotides are TGTGCCAGCAGTTACGACAGGGGGTACACTGAAGCTTTCTTT.

As regards this clone: The sample has other DNA sequences that encode this CDR3 too. V is TRBV5-4 and J is TRBJ2-5; 12 nucleotides align to TRBD2. CDR1 and CDR2 (germline): SGHNT, YYREEE (reference sequence). The CDR3 sequence is 15 residues long. Unmatched junction bases numbered 6, after V lost 4 bases and J lost 5 bases. The chain's CDR3 is CASSARLAGEETQYF. In DNA, the CDR3 is TGTGCCAGCAGCGCTAGACTAGCGGGAGAGGAGACCCAGTACTTC.

V and J are TRBV7-7 and TRBJ2-3, with TRBD2 matching over 9 bases. Looked up from germline, CDR1 is SSHAT and CDR2 is FNYEAQ (reference sequence). V gave up 4 bases and J gave up 4 bases; unmatched junction bases: 6. The CDR3 sequence is 15 residues long. CDR3 protein: CASSSRGGGADTQYF. The CDR3 bases are TGTGCCAGCAGCTCCCGCGGCGGGGGGGCAGATACGCAGTATTTT.

The chain links TRBV7-9 to TRBJ2-1; possible D gene TRBD2, 7 bases. V was cut by 6 bases and J by 10 bases, with 22 bases left in between. This CDR3 has 15 amino acids. Germline V gives CDR1 SEHNR, CDR2 FQNEAQ (reference sequence). The CDR3 bases are TGTGCCAGCAGGACCTTTCGGGGGGCCGCTGGGGAGCAGTTCTTC. Its protein product is CASRTFRGAAGEQFF. The entire variable domain, with the rest obtained from reference TRBV7-9 and TRBJ2-1, is as follows: DTGVSQNPRHKITKRGQNVTFRCDPISEHNRLYWYRQTLGQGPEFLTYFQNEAQLEKSRLLSDRFSAERPKGSFSTLEIQRTEQGDSAMYLCASRTFRGAAGEQFFGPGTRLTVL.

The rearrangement uses TRBV28 and TRBJ1-2; D is possibly TRBD1 (6 bases). This CDR3 spans 13 amino acids. Between the trimmed V and J ends, which lost 10 bases and 2 bases, there was a span of 14 bases. CDR1 and CDR2 from the germline V gene are MDHEN and SYDVKM. This CDR3 reads CATLDRGNYGYTF. The CDR3 DNA is TGTGCCACCCTCGATAGGGGGAACTATGGCTACACCTTC.

V usage is TRBV19 and J usage is TRBJ2-2; a possible D gene is TRBD1 (5 bases). This CDR3 region has 14 residues. CDR1 and CDR2 (germline): LNHDA, SQIVND (reference sequence). With 8 bases removed from V and 0 bases from J, the gap between germline ends came to 10 bases. CDR3 bases: TGTGCCAGTGGAGACAGCCCGAACACCGGGGAGCTGTTTTTT. Protein sequence: CASGDSPNTGELFF.

The rearrangement uses TRBV7-3 and TRBJ2-2; no clear D. Germline assignment: CDR1 SGHTA and CDR2 FQGTGA. This CDR3 has 13 residues. V was shortened by 10 bases and J by 3 bases, with 12 bases between the two germline ends. The CDR3 nucleotides are TGTGCCACCCGGAGCCCGGACACCGGGGAGCTGTTTTTT. This translates into CATRSPDTGELFF.

This sequence joins TRBV27 and TRBJ1-2, with 8 nucleotides matching TRBD1. Germline CDR1 and CDR2: MNHEY and SMNVEV (reference sequence). CDR3 length equals 15 residues. With 4 bases clipped from V and 2 bases from J, the junction kept 6 bases outside the gene matches. DNA of the CDR3: TGTGCCAGCAGTTCATGGACAGGGCAGAACTATGGCTACACCTTC. It codes for CASSSWTGQNYGYTF.

This clone was seen more than once but under ten times. The chain carries TRBV4-1 and TRBJ1-6; D is undetermined. The CDR3 length is 16 residues. V was cut by 0 bases and J by 5 bases, with 11 bases left in between. Germline V gene lookup returns CDR1 MGHRA and CDR2 YSYEKL. The CDR3 here is CASSQEPREDNSPLHF. CDR3 bases: TGCGCCAGCAGCCAAGAGCCCCGGGAGGATAATTCACCCCTCCACTTT.

The V call is TRBV6-1, the J call TRBJ1-2, with TRBD1 matching over 9 bases. The CDR3 spans 15 residues. Germline lookup yields CDR1 MNHNS and CDR2 SASEGT. The junction had 7 bases not matched to a gene; V was cut back by 1 base and J by 7 bases. The CDR3 DNA follows: TGTGCCAGCAGTGAAGACACAGGGGGCGCAGCTGGCTACACCTTC. It encodes CASSEDTGGAAGYTF.

The V and J genes are TRBV3-1 (or the pseudogene TRBV3-2) and TRBJ2-3; D gene unclear. The CDR3 has 15 amino acids. Germline values: CDR1 LGHDT, CDR2 YNNKEL (reference sequence). Trimming left V 3 bases short and J 2 bases short, with 12 bases between. The CDR3 DNA reads TGTGCCAGCAGCCATCTCAGCGACCCCACAGATACGCAGTATTTT. Protein: CASSHLSDPTDTQYF.

The chain carries TRBV6-5 and TRBJ1-2, with 7 bases lining up with TRBD1. The CDR3 runs 14 residues. The junction had 2 bases not matched to a gene; V was cut back by 0 bases and J by 4 bases. Per the germline V gene, CDR1 is MNHEY and CDR2 is SVGAGI. The CDR3 loop is CASSYSQGTYGYTF. The CDR3 nucleotides are TGTGCCAGCAGTTACTCACAGGGGACCTATGGCTACACCTTC.

The chain is built from TRBV7-2 and TRBJ1-6, with D uncertain. V shed 6 bases and J shed 0 bases, with 15 bases lying between them. Germline CDR1 and CDR2: SGHTA and FQGNSA. This CDR3 has 17 amino acids. The CDR3 is CASRRGQPSSYNSPLHF. DNA of the CDR3: TGTGCCAGCAGGCGAGGGCAGCCCTCCTCCTATAATTCACCCCTCCACTTT.

The rearrangement joins TRBV5-4 to TRBJ1-1; TRBD1 matches at 8 bases. V trimming: 4 bases; J trimming: 0 bases; junction bases outside the gene matches: 11. The germline CDR1 and CDR2 sequences are SGHNT and YYREEE (reference sequence). CDR3 length: 17 residues. CDR3: CASSTDRGGLMNTEAFF. CDR3 coding DNA: TGTGCCAGCAGCACCGACAGGGGCGGGCTAATGAACACTGAAGCTTTCTTT.

CDR3 sequence (DNA): TGCAGCGTTCCGACACAGGGGACCTATGGCTACACCTTC. Translation gives CSVPTQGTYGYTF. The rearrangement uses TRBV29-1 and TRBJ1-2, with 7 bases matching TRBD1. V lost 5 bases and J lost 4; bases outside the gene matches: 7. Germline V gene sequence: CDR1 SQVTM, CDR2 ANQGSEA. There are 13 residues in the CDR3. Full variable domain (outside the CDR3, taken from reference TRBV29-1 and TRBJ1-2): SAVISQKPSRDICQRGTSLTIQCQVDSQVTMMFWYRQQPGQSLTLIATANQGSEATYESGFVIDKFPISRPNLTFSTLTVSNMSPEDSSIYLCSVPTQGTYGYTFGSGTRLTVV.

The rearrangement joins TRBV6-6 to TRBJ1-2; D gene uncertain. Trimming took off 5 bases at V and 0 bases at J, with 10 bases between the two ends. Germline V lookup: CDR1 MNHNY, CDR2 SVGAGI (reference sequence). The CDR3 runs 14 residues. CDR3: CASSPSSSNYGYTF. Here the CDR3 DNA reads TGTGCCAGCAGTCCTTCTTCTTCTAACTATGGCTACACCTTC.

The V and J genes are TRBV7-9 and TRBJ2-7; D perhaps matches TRBD2 (5 bases). CDR1 and CDR2 from the germline V gene are SEHNR and FQNEAQ (reference sequence). V shed 9 bases and J shed 0 bases, with 12 bases lying between them. This CDR3 is 13 amino acids long. The CDR3 region has the DNA TGTGCCAGTTCAGGTAGCGCCTCCTACGAGCAGTACTTC. It translates to CASSGSASYEQYF. Filled out from reference TRBV7-9 and TRBJ2-7, the complete variable domain reads DTGVSQNPRHKITKRGQNVTFRCDPISEHNRLYWYRQTLGQGPEFLTYFQNEAQLEKSRLLSDRFSAERPKGSFSTLEIQRTEQGDSAMYLCASSGSASYEQYFGPGTRLTVT.

The table lists this clone with a few counts. The rearrangement joins TRBV4-2 to TRBJ1-2; TRBD1 aligns across 8 bases. This CDR3 is built from 15 residues. Germline V lookup: CDR1 LGHNA, CDR2 YNFKEQ. Trimming at V came to 0 bases and at J to 4 bases, leaving 4 bases not matched to a gene. The chain's CDR3 is CASSQEETGVYGYTF. The CDR3 coding sequence is TGTGCCAGCAGCCAAGAAGAGACAGGGGTCTATGGCTACACCTTC.

This clone was counted only a few times. The chain has TRBV7-2 and TRBJ2-7; D possibly corresponds to TRBD1 (6 bases). Trimming removed 1 base at V and 7 bases at J, with 17 bases between. Germline V lookup: CDR1 SGHTA, CDR2 FQGNSA. The CDR3 is 15 residues long. In DNA form, the CDR3 reads TGTGCCAGCAGCTTAGTCGCGACAGGAGGAAGGGAGCAGTACTTC. This encodes CASSLVATGGREQYF.

V usage is TRBV27 and J usage is TRBJ1-1, with a tentative D call TRBD1 (5 bases). Trimming shortened V by 4 bases and J by 4 bases, and 10 bases separated the two germline ends. This CDR3 has 13 amino acids. Germline V CDR1 and CDR2: MNHEY, SMNVEV (reference sequence). The CDR3, as DNA: TGTGCCAGCAGTTACAGGTTTGGCACTGAAGCTTTCTTT. Its translation is CASSYRFGTEAFF.

This chain uses TRBV30 with TRBJ1-1; no reliable D call. Germline assignment: CDR1 GTSNPN and CDR2 SVGIG (reference sequence). The CDR3 consists of 13 residues. The V and J ends lost 2 bases and 3 bases respectively, with 10 bases between them. The CDR3 nucleotides read TGTGCCTGGAGTAGCCTTGAAGACACTGAAGCTTTCTTT. This sequence encodes CAWSSLEDTEAFF.

The rearrangement links TRBV28 to TRBJ1-3; 9 bases agree with TRBD1. Germline lookup yields CDR1 MDHEN and CDR2 SYDVKM. With V trimmed by 2 bases and J by 2 bases, 1 base remained unmatched. The CDR3 runs to 15 residues. The CDR3 bases are TGTGCCAGCAGTTTAGGGACAGGGACTGGAAACACCATATATTTT. It yields the protein CASSLGTGTGNTIYF. Drawing the rest from reference TRBV28 and TRBJ1-3, the complete variable domain is DVKVTQSSRYLVKRTGEKVFLECVQDMDHENMFWYRQDPGLGLRLIYFSYDVKMKEKGDIPEGYSVSREKKERFSLILESASTNQTSMYLCASSLGTGTGNTIYFGEGSWLTVV.

The chain combines TRBV27 with TRBJ2-7; TRBD1 aligns across 9 bases. The junction had 14 bases not matched to a gene; V was cut back by 4 bases and J by 1 base. There are 18 residues in the CDR3. Germline V gene data show CDR1 as MNHEY and CDR2 as SMNVEV (reference sequence). CDR3 protein: CASSSKASTGGLSYEQYF. The CDR3, as DNA: TGTGCCAGCAGTTCAAAAGCCTCCACAGGGGGCCTGTCCTACGAGCAGTACTTC.

The chain has TRBV15 and TRBJ2-1, with TRBD2 matching 7 bases. The CDR3 spans 15 residues. Germline V gene sequence: CDR1 LNHNV, CDR2 YYDKDF (reference sequence). Germline trimming cut 4 bases from V and 8 bases from J; bases unmatched to any gene: 11. This chain's CDR3 is CATSILADIRDEQFF. CDR3 DNA: TGTGCCACCAGCATCCTAGCGGACATACGTGATGAGCAGTTCTTC.